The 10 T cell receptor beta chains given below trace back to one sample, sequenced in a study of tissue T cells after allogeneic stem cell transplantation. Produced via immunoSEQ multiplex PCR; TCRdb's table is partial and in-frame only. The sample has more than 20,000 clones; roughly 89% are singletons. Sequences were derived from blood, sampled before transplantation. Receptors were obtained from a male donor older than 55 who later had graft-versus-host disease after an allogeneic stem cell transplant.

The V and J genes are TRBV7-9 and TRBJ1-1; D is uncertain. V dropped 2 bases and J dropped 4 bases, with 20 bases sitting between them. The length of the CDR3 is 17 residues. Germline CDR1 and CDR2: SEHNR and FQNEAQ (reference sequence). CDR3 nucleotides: TGTGCCAGCAGCTTATCAGCTCGGTCAGGTTCTAGCACTGAAGCTTTCTTT. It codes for CASSLSARSGSSTEAFF.

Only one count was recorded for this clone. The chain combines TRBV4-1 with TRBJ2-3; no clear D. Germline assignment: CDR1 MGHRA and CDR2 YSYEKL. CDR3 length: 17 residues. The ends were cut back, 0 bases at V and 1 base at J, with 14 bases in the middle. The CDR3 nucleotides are TGCGCCAGCAGCCAAGATCTCGCTGGTAAAGGCACAGATACGCAGTATTTT. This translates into CASSQDLAGKGTDTQYF.

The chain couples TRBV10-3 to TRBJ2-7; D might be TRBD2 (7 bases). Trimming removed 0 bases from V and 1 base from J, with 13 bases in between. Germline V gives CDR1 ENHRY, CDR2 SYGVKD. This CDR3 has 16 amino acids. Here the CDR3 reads CAISESWGRGSYEQYF. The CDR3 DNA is TGTGCCATCAGTGAGTCTTGGGGGAGGGGGTCCTACGAGCAGTACTTC.

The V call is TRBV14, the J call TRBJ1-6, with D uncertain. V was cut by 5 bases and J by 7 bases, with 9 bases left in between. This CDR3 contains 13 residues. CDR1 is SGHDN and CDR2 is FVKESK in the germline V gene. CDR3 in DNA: TGTGCCAGCAGCGACTACGGAAATTCACCCCTCCACTTT. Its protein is CASSDYGNSPLHF.

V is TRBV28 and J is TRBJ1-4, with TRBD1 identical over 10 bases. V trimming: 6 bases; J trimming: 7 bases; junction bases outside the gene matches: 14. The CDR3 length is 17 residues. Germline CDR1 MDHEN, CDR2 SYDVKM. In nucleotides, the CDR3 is TGTGCCAGCAGCCCCCCCCTGACAGGGGGCTCTAGTGAAAAACTGTTTTTT. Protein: CASSPPLTGGSSEKLFF.

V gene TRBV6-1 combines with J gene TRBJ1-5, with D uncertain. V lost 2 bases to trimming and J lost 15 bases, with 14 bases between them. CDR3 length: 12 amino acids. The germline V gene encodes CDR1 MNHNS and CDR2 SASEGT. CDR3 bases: TGTGCCAGCAGTGAACTGGATAGACCCGGGCATTTT. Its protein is CASSELDRPGHF.

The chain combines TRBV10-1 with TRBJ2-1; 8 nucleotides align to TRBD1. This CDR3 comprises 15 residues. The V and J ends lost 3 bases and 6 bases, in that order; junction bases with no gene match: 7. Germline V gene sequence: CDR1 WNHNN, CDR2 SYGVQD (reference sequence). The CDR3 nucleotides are TGCGCCAGCAGTGATTCGGGGACAGGAGCCAATGAGCAGTTCTTC. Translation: CASSDSGTGANEQFF.

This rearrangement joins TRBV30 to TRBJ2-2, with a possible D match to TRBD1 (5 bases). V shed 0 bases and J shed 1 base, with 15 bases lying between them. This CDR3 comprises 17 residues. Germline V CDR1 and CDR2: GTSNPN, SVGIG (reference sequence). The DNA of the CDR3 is TGTGCCTGGAGTGTACGCTCCGGACATTTGAACACCGGGGAGCTGTTTTTT. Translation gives CAWSVRSGHLNTGELFF.

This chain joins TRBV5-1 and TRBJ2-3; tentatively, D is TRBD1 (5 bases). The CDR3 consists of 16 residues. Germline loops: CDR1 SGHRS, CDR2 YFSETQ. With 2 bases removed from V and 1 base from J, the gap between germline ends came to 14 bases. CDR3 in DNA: TGCGCCAGCAGCTTTGTTCGGCAGGGCGGCACAGATACGCAGTATTTT. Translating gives CASSFVRQGGTDTQYF.

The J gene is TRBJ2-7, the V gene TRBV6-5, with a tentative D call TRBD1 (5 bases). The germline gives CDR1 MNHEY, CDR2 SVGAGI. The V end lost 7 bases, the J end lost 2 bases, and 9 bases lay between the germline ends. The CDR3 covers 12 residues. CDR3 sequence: CASTDSTYEQYF. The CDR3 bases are TGTGCCAGCACCGACAGTACCTACGAGCAGTACTTC.